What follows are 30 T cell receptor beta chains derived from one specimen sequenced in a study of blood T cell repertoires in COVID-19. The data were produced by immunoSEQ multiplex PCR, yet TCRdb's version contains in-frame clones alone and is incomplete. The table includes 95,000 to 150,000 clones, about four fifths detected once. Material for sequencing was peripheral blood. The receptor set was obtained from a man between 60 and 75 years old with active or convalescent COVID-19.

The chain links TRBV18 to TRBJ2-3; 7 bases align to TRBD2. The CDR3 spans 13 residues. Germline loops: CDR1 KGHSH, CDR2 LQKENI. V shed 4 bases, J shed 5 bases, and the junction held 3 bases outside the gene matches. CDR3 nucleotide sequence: TGTGCCAGCTCACAGCAGCGGGGAGATACGCAGTATTTT. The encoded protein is CASSQQRGDTQYF.

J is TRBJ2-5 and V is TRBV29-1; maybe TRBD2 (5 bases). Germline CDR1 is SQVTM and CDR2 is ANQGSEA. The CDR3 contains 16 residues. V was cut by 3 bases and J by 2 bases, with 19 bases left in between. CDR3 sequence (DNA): TGCAGCGTTGACTCCCGAGGGTCACAGCTACAAGAGACCCAGTACTTC. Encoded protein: CSVDSRGSQLQETQYF.

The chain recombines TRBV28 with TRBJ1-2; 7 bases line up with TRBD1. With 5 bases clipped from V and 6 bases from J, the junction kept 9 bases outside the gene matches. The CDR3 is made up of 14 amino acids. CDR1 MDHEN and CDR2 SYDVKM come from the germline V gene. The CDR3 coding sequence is TGTGCCAGCAGTCCACCGGGACAGTACGATGGCTACACCTTC. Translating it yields CASSPPGQYDGYTF.

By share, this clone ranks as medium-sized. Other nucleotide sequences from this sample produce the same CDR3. CDR3 sequence: CASSQTSGAYNEQFF. CDR3 coding DNA: TGCGCCAGCAGCCAGACTAGCGGGGCCTACAATGAGCAGTTCTTC. V gene TRBV4-3 combines with J gene TRBJ2-1; 11 bases agree with TRBD2. This CDR3 is 15 amino acids long. Germline CDR1 and CDR2: LGHNA and YSLEER. With 3 bases clipped from V and 2 bases from J, the junction kept 0 bases outside the gene matches.

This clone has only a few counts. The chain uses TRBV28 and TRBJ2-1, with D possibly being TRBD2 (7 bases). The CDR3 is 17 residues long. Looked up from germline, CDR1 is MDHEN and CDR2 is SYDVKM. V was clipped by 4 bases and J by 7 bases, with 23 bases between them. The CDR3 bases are TGTGCCAGCAGTTCTCCAACTTCCGGGGGGCGCGGGAATGAGCAGTTCTTC. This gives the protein CASSSPTSGGRGNEQFF.

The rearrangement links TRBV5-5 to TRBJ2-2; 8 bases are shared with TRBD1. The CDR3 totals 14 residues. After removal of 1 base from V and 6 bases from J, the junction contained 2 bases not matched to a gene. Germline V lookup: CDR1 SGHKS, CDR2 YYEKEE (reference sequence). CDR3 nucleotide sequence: TGTGCCAGCAGCTTGTTACAGGGGGCCGGGGAGCTGTTTTTT. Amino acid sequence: CASSLLQGAGELFF.

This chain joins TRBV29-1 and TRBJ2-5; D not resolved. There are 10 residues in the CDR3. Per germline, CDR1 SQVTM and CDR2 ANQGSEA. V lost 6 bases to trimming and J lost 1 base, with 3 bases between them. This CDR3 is CSVAQETQYF. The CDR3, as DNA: TGCAGCGTGGCCCAAGAGACCCAGTACTTC.

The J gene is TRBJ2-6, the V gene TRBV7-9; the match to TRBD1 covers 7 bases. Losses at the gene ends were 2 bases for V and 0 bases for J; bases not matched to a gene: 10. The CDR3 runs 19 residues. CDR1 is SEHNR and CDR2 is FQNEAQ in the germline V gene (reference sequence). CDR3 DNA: TGTGCCAGCAGCTTACCCCCGGGACAGTTCTTCTCTGGGGCCAACGTCCTGACTTTC. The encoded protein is CASSLPPGQFFSGANVLTF. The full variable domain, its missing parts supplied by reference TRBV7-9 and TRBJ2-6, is DTGVSQNPRHKITKRGQNVTFRCDPISEHNRLYWYRQTLGQGPEFLTYFQNEAQLEKSRLLSDRFSAERPKGSFSTLEIQRTEQGDSAMYLCASSLPPGQFFSGANVLTFGAGSRLTVL.

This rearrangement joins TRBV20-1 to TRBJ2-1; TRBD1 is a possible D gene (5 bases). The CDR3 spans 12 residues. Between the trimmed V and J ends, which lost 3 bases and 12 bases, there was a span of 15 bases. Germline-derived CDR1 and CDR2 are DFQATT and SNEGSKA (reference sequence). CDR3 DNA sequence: TGCAGTGCTAGTCTGTCGCAGGGCGGGCAGTTCTTC. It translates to CSASLSQGGQFF.

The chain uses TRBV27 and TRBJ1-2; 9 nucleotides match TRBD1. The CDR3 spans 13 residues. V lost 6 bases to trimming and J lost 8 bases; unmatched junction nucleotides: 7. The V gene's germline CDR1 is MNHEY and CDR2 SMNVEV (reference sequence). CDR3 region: CASRRRQGEGYTF. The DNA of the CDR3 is TGTGCCAGCAGGCGTAGACAGGGGGAGGGCTACACCTTC.

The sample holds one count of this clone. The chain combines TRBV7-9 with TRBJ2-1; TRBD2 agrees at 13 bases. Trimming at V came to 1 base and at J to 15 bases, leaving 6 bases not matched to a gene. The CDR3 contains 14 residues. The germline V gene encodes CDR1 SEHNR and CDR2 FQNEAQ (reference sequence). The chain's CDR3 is CASSLGTSGRWRFF. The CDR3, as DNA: TGTGCCAGCAGCTTAGGGACTAGCGGGAGATGGAGGTTCTTC.

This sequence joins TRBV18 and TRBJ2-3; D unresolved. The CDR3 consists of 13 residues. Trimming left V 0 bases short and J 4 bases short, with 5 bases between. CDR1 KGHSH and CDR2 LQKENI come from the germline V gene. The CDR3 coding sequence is TGTGCCAGCTCACCACCGTCGGCAGATACGCAGTATTTT. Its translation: CASSPPSADTQYF.

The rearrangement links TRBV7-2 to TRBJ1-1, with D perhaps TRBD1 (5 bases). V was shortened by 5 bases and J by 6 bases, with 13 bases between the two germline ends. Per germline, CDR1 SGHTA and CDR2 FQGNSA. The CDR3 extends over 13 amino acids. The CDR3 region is CASSGGVKAEAFF. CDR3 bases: TGTGCCAGCAGCGGGGGGGTGAAGGCTGAAGCTTTCTTT.

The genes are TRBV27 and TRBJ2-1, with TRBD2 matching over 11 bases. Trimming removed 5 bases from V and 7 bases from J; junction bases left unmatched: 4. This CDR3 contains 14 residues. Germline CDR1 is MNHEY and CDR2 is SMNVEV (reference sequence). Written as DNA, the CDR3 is TGTGCCAGCAGTATGTGGACTAGCGGGAATGAGCAGTTCTTC. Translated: CASSMWTSGNEQFF.

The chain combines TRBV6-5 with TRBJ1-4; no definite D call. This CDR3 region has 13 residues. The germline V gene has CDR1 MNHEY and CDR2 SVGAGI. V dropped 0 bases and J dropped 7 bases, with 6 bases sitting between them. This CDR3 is CASSYSRGEKLFF. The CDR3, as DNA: TGTGCCAGCAGTTACTCACGAGGTGAAAAACTGTTTTTT.

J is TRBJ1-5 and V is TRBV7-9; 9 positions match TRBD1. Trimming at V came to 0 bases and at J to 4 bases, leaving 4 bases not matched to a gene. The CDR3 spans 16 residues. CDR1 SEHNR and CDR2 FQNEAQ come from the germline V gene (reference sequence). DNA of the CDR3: TGTGCCAGCAGCTTAGCGAACAGGGGGCTTAATCAGCCCCAGCATTTT. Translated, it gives CASSLANRGLNQPQHF.

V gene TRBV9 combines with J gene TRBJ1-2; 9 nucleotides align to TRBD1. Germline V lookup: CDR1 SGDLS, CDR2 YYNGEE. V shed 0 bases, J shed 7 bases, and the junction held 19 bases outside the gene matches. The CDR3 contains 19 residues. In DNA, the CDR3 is TGTGCCAGCAGCGTAGCAACTATGACAGGGGGGGATCGGTACTCTGGCTACACCTTC. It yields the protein CASSVATMTGGDRYSGYTF.

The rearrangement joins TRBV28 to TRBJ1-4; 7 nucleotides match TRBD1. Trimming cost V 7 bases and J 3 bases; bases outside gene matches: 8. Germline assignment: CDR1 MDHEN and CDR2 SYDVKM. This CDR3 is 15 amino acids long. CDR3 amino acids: CASTRQGPANEKLFF. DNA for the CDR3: TGTGCCAGCACTCGACAGGGACCGGCTAATGAAAAACTGTTTTTT. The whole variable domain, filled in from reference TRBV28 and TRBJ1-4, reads DVKVTQSSRYLVKRTGEKVFLECVQDMDHENMFWYRQDPGLGLRLIYFSYDVKMKEKGDIPEGYSVSREKKERFSLILESASTNQTSMYLCASTRQGPANEKLFFGSGTQLSVL.

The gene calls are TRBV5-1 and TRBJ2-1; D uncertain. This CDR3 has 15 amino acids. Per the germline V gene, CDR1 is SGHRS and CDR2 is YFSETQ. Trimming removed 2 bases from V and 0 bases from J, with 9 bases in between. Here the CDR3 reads CASSFSTHSYNEQFF. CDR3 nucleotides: TGCGCCAGCAGCTTCTCTACTCACTCCTACAATGAGCAGTTCTTC.

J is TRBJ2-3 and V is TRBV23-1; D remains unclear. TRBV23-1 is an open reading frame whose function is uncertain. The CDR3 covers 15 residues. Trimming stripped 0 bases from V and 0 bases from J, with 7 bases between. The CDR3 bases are TGCGCCAGCAGTCAATCTCCCCCTAGCACAGATACGCAGTATTTT. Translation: CASSQSPPSTDTQYF.

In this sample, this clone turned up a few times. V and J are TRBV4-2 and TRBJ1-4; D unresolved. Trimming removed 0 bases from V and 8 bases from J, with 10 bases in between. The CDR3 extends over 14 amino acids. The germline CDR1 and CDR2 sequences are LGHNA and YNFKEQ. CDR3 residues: CASSQDVAVEKLFF. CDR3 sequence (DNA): TGTGCCAGCAGCCAAGATGTGGCAGTAGAAAAACTGTTTTTT.

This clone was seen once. The CDR3: CASSTGAEQFF. The CDR3 coding sequence is TGTGCCAGCTCAACGGGAGCTGAGCAGTTCTTC. This chain joins TRBV18 and TRBJ2-1, with a possible D match to TRBD2 (6 bases). The CDR3 is made up of 11 amino acids. CDR1 and CDR2 (germline): KGHSH, LQKENI. Trimming shortened V by 5 bases and J by 9 bases, and 8 bases separated the two germline ends. Looking up the rest from reference TRBV18 and TRBJ2-1 gives the full variable domain: NAGVMQNPRHLVRRRGQEARLRCSPMKGHSHVYWYRQLPEEGLKFMVYLQKENIIDESGMPKERFSAEFPKEGPSILRIQQVVRGDSAAYFCASSTGAEQFFGPGTRLTVL.

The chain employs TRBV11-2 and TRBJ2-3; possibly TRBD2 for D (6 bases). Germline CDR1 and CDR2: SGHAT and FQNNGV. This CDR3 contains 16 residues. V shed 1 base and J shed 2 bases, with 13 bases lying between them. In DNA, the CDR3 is TGTGCCAGCAGCTTAGGTTTAGCGGTACACACAGATACGCAGTATTTT. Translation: CASSLGLAVHTDTQYF.

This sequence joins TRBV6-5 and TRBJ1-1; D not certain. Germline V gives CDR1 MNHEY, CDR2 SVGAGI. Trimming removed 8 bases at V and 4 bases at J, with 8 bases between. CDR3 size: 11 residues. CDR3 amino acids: CASGRGTEAFF. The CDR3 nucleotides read TGTGCCAGCGGCCGGGGCACTGAAGCTTTCTTT.

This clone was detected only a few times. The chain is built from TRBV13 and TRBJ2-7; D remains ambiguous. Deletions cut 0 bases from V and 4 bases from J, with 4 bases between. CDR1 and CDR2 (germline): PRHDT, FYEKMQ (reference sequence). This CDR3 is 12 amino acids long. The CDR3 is CASSLGSYEQYF. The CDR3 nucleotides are TGTGCCAGCAGCTTAGGTTCTTACGAGCAGTACTTC.

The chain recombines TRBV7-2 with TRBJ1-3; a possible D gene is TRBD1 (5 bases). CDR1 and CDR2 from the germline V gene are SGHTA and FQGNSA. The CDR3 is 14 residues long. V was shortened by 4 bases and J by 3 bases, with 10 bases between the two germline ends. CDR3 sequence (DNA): TGTGCCAGCAGCTCTCGCCAGGGTGGAAACACCATATATTTT. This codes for CASSSRQGGNTIYF.

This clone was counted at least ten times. In DNA form, the CDR3 reads TGTGCCAGCAGTTACTCAAGGGGGCAAGAAGGCGGGGAGCTGTTTTTT. Amino acids: CASSYSRGQEGGELFF. V gene TRBV6-6 combines with J gene TRBJ2-2; 7 nucleotides match TRBD1. The V gene end was trimmed by 0 bases and the J gene end by 7 bases; junction bases not matched to a gene: 8. From germline, CDR1 is MNHNY and CDR2 SVGAGI (reference sequence). The CDR3 runs 16 residues.

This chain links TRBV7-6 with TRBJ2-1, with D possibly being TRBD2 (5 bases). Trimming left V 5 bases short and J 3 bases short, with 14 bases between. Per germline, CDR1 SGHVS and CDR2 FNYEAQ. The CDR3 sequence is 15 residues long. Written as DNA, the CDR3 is TGTGCCAGCAGCCTGCGGGCGGATAGCTACAATGAGCAGTTCTTC. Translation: CASSLRADSYNEQFF.

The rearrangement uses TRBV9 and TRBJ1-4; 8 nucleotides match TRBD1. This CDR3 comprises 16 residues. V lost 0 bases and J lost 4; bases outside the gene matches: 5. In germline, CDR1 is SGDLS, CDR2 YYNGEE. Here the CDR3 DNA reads TGTGCCAGCAGCGTAGTCGGGGACAGGATTAATGAAAAACTGTTTTTT. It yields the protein CASSVVGDRINEKLFF.

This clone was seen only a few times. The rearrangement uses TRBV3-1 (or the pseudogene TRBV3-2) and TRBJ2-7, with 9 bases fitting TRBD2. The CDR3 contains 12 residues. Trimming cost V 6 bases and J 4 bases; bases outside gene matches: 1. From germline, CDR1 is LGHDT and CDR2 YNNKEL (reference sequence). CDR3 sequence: CASSSGRYEQYF. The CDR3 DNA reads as TGTGCCAGCAGTAGCGGGAGATACGAGCAGTACTTC.